Listed below are T cell receptor beta chains from one sample, sequenced in a study of blood T cell repertoires in COVID-19. Clones were read by immunoSEQ multiplex PCR, and TCRdb kept only the in-frame ones, dropping some. The data hold fewer than 200,000 clones, with 70% to 90% observed a single time. What was sequenced was peripheral blood. Receptors originate from a man aged 35-49 years with acute or convalescent COVID-19. CDR3s include the opening cysteine and the closing phenylalanine or tryptophan. The D gene is left open where the match is weak. Rows give clone size only sometimes, using once, few, many, or a class for an expanded clone.

D gene: NA; J gene: TRBJ1-6; V gene: TRBV6-5; clone size: NA; CDR3 DNA: TGTGCCAGCAGTTACAAGACAGCATCATATTCACCCCTCCACTTT; CDR3 protein: CASSYKTASYSPLHF
D gene: NA; J gene: TRBJ1-3; V gene: TRBV25-1; clone size: NA; CDR3 DNA: TGTGCCAGCAGTGAACCTCGGGTGCGCTCTGGAAACACCATATATTTT; CDR3 protein: CASSEPRVRSGNTIYF
D gene: TRBD2; J gene: TRBJ2-2; V gene: TRBV10-3; clone size: NA; CDR3 DNA: TGTGCCACAGCGGGACGGCCGAACACCGGGGAGCTGTTTTTT; CDR3 protein: CATAGRPNTGELFF
D gene: TRBD1; J gene: TRBJ2-7; V gene: TRBV5-4; clone size: NA; CDR3 DNA: TGTGCCAGCAGCTCTCAGGACAGGCCCTCCTACGAGCAGTACTTC; CDR3 protein: CASSSQDRPSYEQYF
D gene: NA; J gene: TRBJ1-2; V gene: TRBV28; clone size: NA; CDR3 DNA: TGTGCCAGCAGGATTGGAGGGACGTACGATGGCTACACCTTC; CDR3 protein: CASRIGGTYDGYTF
D gene: NA; J gene: TRBJ1-4; V gene: TRBV27; clone size: NA; CDR3 DNA: TGTGCCAGCTCAAAGGGGTTCGGTGAAAAACTGTTTTTT; CDR3 protein: CASSKGFGEKLFF
D gene: NA; J gene: TRBJ1-1; V gene: TRBV28; clone size: NA; CDR3 DNA: TGTGCCAGCAGTATCAGGGGTTTGGGCGCTTTCTTT; CDR3 protein: CASSIRGLGAFF
D gene: NA; J gene: TRBJ1-6; V gene: TRBV7-2; clone size: NA; CDR3 DNA: TGTGCCAGCAGCTTAGGGGCAGGGAAGGGGTCACCCCTCCACTTT; CDR3 protein: CASSLGAGKGSPLHF
D gene: TRBD1; J gene: TRBJ1-2; V gene: TRBV12-3/TRBV12-4; clone size: NA; CDR3 DNA: TGTGCCAGCAGTTTCTCGTCCAGGGGGGGCTACACCTTC; CDR3 protein: CASSFSSRGGYTF
D gene: NA; J gene: TRBJ1-2; V gene: TRBV7-2; clone size: NA; CDR3 DNA: TGTGCCAGCAGCCAACATGATGGCTACACCTTC; CDR3 protein: CASSQHDGYTF
D gene: NA; J gene: TRBJ2-7; V gene: TRBV6-2/TRBV6-3; clone size: NA; CDR3 DNA: TGTGCCAGCAGTTCCTCACTAGCCCTCGACGAGCAGTACTTC; CDR3 protein: CASSSSLALDEQYF
D gene: NA; J gene: TRBJ1-6; V gene: TRBV9; clone size: NA; CDR3 DNA: TGTGCCAGCAGCGTAGAGGGGCTCCCCTATAATTCACCCCTCCACTTT; CDR3 protein: CASSVEGLPYNSPLHF
D gene: TRBD1; J gene: TRBJ2-1; V gene: TRBV5-4; clone size: NA; CDR3 DNA: TGTGCCAGCAGCCCTCAGGGACAGGGGAGAAACAATGAGCAGTTCTTC; CDR3 protein: CASSPQGQGRNNEQFF
D gene: NA; J gene: TRBJ1-5; V gene: TRBV6-2/TRBV6-3; clone size: NA; CDR3 DNA: TGTGCCAGCAGTTACGCGGGCATTAGCAATCAGCCCCAGCATTTT; CDR3 protein: CASSYAGISNQPQHF
D gene: NA; J gene: TRBJ2-7; V gene: TRBV6-5; clone size: few; CDR3 DNA: TGTGCCAGCAGTTTTGAGGTTGGAGGCGAGCAGTACTTC; CDR3 protein: CASSFEVGGEQYF
D gene: NA; J gene: TRBJ1-2; V gene: TRBV6-5; clone size: NA; CDR3 DNA: TGTGCCAGCATCCAAACAGGGTTCTTTGATGGCTACACCTTC; CDR3 protein: CASIQTGFFDGYTF
D gene: NA; J gene: TRBJ1-6; V gene: TRBV5-1; clone size: NA; CDR3 DNA: TGCGCCAGCAGCTTGATAGGAGACAGTAATTCACCCCTCCACTTT; CDR3 protein: CASSLIGDSNSPLHF
D gene: NA; J gene: TRBJ1-1; V gene: TRBV7-9; clone size: few; CDR3 DNA: TGTGCCAGCAGCCTCCCTTCGGGGTGGAACACTGAAGCTTTCTTT; CDR3 protein: CASSLPSGWNTEAFF
D gene: NA; J gene: TRBJ1-1; V gene: TRBV5-1; clone size: once; CDR3 DNA: TGCGCCAGCAGCCCTACCTCAATGCCGGGGACTGAAGCTTTCTTT; CDR3 protein: CASSPTSMPGTEAFF
D gene: NA; J gene: TRBJ1-2; V gene: TRBV14; clone size: few; CDR3 DNA: TGTGCCAGCAGGTCCCTAAAGGGCTACACCTTC; CDR3 protein: CASRSLKGYTF
D gene: NA; J gene: TRBJ1-1; V gene: TRBV6-5; clone size: NA; CDR3 DNA: TGTGCCAGCAGGGTCCGGCAGGGAAACACTGAAGCTTTCTTT; CDR3 protein: CASRVRQGNTEAFF
D gene: TRBD2; J gene: TRBJ2-3; V gene: TRBV13; clone size: NA; CDR3 DNA: TGTGCCAGCAGCTTAACAGGATGGGGGGGTCACACAGATACGCAGTATTTT; CDR3 protein: CASSLTGWGGHTDTQYF
D gene: TRBD2; J gene: TRBJ2-3; V gene: TRBV2; clone size: NA; CDR3 DNA: TGTGCCCAACGGGGGACTACTAGCACAGATACGCAGTATTTT; CDR3 protein: CAQRGTTSTDTQYF
D gene: TRBD2; J gene: TRBJ2-7; V gene: TRBV2; clone size: once; CDR3 DNA: TGTGCCAGCAGCCGGGAGGCCCGCCGGTACGAGCAGTACTTC; CDR3 protein: CASSREARRYEQYF
D gene: NA; J gene: TRBJ1-1; V gene: TRBV12-5; clone size: few; CDR3 DNA: TGTGCTAGTGGTTTGGTACGAGGTCCAGACCTAAACACTGAAGCTTTCTTT; CDR3 protein: CASGLVRGPDLNTEAFF
D gene: NA; J gene: TRBJ2-1; V gene: TRBV6-6; clone size: NA; CDR3 DNA: TGTGCCAGCAGTTTAACCGGGAACAATGAGCAGTTCTTC; CDR3 protein: CASSLTGNNEQFF
D gene: NA; J gene: TRBJ1-2; V gene: TRBV18; clone size: NA; CDR3 DNA: TGTGCCAGCTCACTGGAGAGACAGCCTTTGAGGGGCTACACCTTC; CDR3 protein: CASSLERQPLRGYTF
D gene: NA; J gene: TRBJ2-6; V gene: TRBV27; clone size: once; CDR3 DNA: TGTGCCAGCAGTTCCACAGGGACCCCTGGGGCCAACGTCCTGACTTTC; CDR3 protein: CASSSTGTPGANVLTF
D gene: NA; J gene: TRBJ2-1; V gene: TRBV9; clone size: NA; CDR3 DNA: TGTGCCAGCAGCTCCTTCCGCGACAGCCACAATGAGCAGTTCTTC; CDR3 protein: CASSSFRDSHNEQFF
D gene: TRBD1; J gene: TRBJ1-1; V gene: TRBV18; clone size: NA; CDR3 DNA: TGTGCCAGCTCACCCCTCGGGACAGGGTCTACTGAAGCTTTCTTT; CDR3 protein: CASSPLGTGSTEAFF
D gene: TRBD1; J gene: TRBJ2-7; V gene: TRBV19; clone size: NA; CDR3 DNA: TGTGCCAGTAGTGGGACAGAGGACTACGAGCAGTACTTC; CDR3 protein: CASSGTEDYEQYF
D gene: TRBD2; J gene: TRBJ2-7; V gene: TRBV20-1; clone size: NA; CDR3 DNA: TGCAGTGGCAGACTAGCGGACGAGCAGTACTTC; CDR3 protein: CSGRLADEQYF
D gene: NA; J gene: TRBJ2-2; V gene: TRBV9; clone size: NA; CDR3 DNA: TGTGCCAGCAGCGTAGCTGGTGCGGGGTCAAACACCGGGGAGCTGTTTTTT; CDR3 protein: CASSVAGAGSNTGELFF
D gene: NA; J gene: TRBJ1-5; V gene: TRBV10-3; clone size: NA; CDR3 DNA: TGTGCCATCAGTGAGAAGGACAGTAGCAATCAGCCCCAGCATTTT; CDR3 protein: CAISEKDSSNQPQHF
D gene: NA; J gene: TRBJ2-1; V gene: TRBV7-2; clone size: NA; CDR3 DNA: TGTGCCAGCAGCGGGGGCGGGCCCTCCTACAATGAGCAGTTCTTC; CDR3 protein: CASSGGGPSYNEQFF
D gene: NA; J gene: TRBJ1-2; V gene: TRBV11-2; clone size: NA; CDR3 DNA: TGTGCCAGCAGCCCCTCCAACGGGGGGGGCTACACCTTC; CDR3 protein: CASSPSNGGGYTF
D gene: NA; J gene: TRBJ1-3; V gene: TRBV10-3; clone size: NA; CDR3 DNA: TGTGCCATCAGTGACAGGGTCAGGAACACCATATATTTT; CDR3 protein: CAISDRVRNTIYF
D gene: TRBD1; J gene: TRBJ1-1; V gene: TRBV5-6; clone size: NA; CDR3 DNA: TGTGCCAGCAGCTCTTGGGACAGGGAAGATGAAGCTTTCTTT; CDR3 protein: CASSSWDREDEAFF
D gene: NA; J gene: TRBJ2-1; V gene: TRBV9; clone size: NA; CDR3 DNA: TGTGCCAGCAGCGCCACGGGGATTAGCTCCTACAATGAGCAGTTCTTC; CDR3 protein: CASSATGISSYNEQFF
D gene: TRBD1; J gene: TRBJ1-1; V gene: TRBV7-9; clone size: few; CDR3 DNA: TGTGCCAGCAGCTTGAGTCCAGGGGGCAGGACTGAAGCTTTCTTT; CDR3 protein: CASSLSPGGRTEAFF
D gene: NA; J gene: TRBJ1-2; V gene: TRBV5-6; clone size: NA; CDR3 DNA: TGTGCCAGCAGCCCCGGTGGGAGGGTGGCTGGCTACACCTTC; CDR3 protein: CASSPGGRVAGYTF
D gene: NA; J gene: TRBJ1-1; V gene: TRBV7-9; clone size: NA; CDR3 DNA: TGTGCCAGCAGCTTAGACAGAACCGAAGCTTTCTTT; CDR3 protein: CASSLDRTEAFF
D gene: TRBD1; J gene: TRBJ1-2; V gene: TRBV14; clone size: NA; CDR3 DNA: TGTGCCAGCAGCCAAGCTGGACAGGGGGCTCTTGGCTACACCTTC; CDR3 protein: CASSQAGQGALGYTF